This T cell receptor beta chain stems from a study of CD8 T cells in Susac syndrome. Random hexamers were used to reverse transcribe an amount of roughly 0.45 to 1 ug RNA. Across 54 Vbeta and 13 Jbeta, TCR beta CDR3 was amplified with immunoSEQ multiplex PCR. TCRdb reprocessed the immunoSEQ multiplex PCR reads with MiXCR, giving one entry per CDR3 protein. The sample yields some 100,000 distinct CDR3 sequences, about 92% seen once. The germline V gene encodes CDR1 MNHNY and CDR2 SVGAGI (reference sequence). V shed 5 bases and J shed 0 bases, with 11 bases lying between them. The CDR3 is 15 amino acids. This clonotype was detected once.

Sequences were obtained from CD4+ T cells from PBMCs. The chain is built from TRBV6-6 and TRBJ1-3; a weak D match, TRBD1 (6 bases). This TCR was sampled from a human donor with multiple sclerosis. The CDR3 is CASSRGASSGNTIYF. In DNA, the CDR3 is TGTGCCAGCAGTAGGGGGGCGAGCTCTGGAAACACCATATATTTT.